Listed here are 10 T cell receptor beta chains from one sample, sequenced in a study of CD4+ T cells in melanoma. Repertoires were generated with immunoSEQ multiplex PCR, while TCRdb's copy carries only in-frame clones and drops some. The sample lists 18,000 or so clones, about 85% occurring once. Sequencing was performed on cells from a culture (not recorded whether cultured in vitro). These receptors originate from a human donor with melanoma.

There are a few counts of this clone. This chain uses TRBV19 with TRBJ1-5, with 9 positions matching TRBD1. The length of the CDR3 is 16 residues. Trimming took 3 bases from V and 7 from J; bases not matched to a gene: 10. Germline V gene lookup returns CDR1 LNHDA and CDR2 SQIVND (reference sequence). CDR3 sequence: CASSIYGTGRLQPQHF. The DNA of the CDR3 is TGTGCCAGTAGTATCTACGGGACAGGGCGACTCCAGCCCCAGCATTTT. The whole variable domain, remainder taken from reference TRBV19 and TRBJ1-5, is DGGITQSPKYLFRKEGQNVTLSCEQNLNHDAMYWYRQDPGQGLRLIYYSQIVNDFQKGDIAEGYSVSREKKESFPLTVTSAQKNPTAFYLCASSIYGTGRLQPQHFGDGTRLSIL.

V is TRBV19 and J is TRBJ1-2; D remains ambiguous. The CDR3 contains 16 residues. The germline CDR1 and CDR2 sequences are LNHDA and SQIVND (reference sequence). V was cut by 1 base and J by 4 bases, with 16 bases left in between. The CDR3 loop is CASSIGAGVWLYGYTF. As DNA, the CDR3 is TGTGCCAGTAGTATAGGAGCCGGGGTTTGGCTCTATGGCTACACCTTC.

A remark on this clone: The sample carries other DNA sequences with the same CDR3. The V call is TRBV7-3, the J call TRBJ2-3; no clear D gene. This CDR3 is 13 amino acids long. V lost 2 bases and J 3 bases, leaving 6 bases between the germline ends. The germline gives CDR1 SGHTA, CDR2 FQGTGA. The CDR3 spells CASSLARTDTQYF. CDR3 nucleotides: TGTGCCAGCAGCTTAGCGCGGACAGATACGCAGTATTTT.

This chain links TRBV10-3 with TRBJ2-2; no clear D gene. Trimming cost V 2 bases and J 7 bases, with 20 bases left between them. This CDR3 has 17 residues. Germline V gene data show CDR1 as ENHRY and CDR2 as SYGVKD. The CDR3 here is CAISEAGLGPTGGELFF. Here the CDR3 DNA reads TGTGCCATCAGTGAGGCCGGGCTGGGCCCAACGGGCGGGGAGCTGTTTTTT.

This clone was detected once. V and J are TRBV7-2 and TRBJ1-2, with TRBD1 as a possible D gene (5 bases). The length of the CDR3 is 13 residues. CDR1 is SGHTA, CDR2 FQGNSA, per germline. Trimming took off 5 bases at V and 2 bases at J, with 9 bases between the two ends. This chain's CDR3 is CASSQGHNYGYTF. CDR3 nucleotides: TGTGCCAGCAGCCAAGGACACAACTATGGCTACACCTTC.

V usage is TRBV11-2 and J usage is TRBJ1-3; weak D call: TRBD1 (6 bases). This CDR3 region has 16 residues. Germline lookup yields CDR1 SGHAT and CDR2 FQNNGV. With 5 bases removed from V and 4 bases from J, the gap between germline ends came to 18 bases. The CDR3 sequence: CASSISTGSQGNTIYF. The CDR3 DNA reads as TGTGCCAGCAGCATCTCAACAGGGTCCCAGGGAAACACCATATATTTT.

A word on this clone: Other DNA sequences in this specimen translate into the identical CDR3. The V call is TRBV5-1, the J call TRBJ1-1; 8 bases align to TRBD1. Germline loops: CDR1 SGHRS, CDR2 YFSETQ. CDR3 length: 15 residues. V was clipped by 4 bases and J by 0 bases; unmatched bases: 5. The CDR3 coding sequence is TGCGCCAGCAGCCCAGACAGGGGACTGAACACTGAAGCTTTCTTT. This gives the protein CASSPDRGLNTEAFF.

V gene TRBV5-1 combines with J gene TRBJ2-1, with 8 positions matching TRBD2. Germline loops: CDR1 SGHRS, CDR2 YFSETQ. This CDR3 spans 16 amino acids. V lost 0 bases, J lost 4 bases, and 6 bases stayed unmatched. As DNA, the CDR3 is TGCGCCAGCAGCTTGGGGCGGGGGGCCGATTACAATGAGCAGTTCTTC. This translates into CASSLGRGADYNEQFF.

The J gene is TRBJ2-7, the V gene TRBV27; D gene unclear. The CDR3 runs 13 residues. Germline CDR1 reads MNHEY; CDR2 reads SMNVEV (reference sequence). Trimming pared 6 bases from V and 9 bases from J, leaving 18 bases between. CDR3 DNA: TGTGCCAGCAGAACCCCGCTAGAGGCCGGGCAGTACTTC. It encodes CASRTPLEAGQYF.

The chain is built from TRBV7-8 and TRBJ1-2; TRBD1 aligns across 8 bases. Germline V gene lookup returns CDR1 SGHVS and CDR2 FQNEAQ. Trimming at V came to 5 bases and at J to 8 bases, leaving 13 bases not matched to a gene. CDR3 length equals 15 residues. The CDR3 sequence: CASSPAHQGARGYTF. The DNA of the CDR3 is TGTGCCAGCAGCCCGGCCCATCAGGGGGCGAGAGGCTACACCTTC.